What follows is one T cell receptor (beta chain) and its context. The data derive from a study of PD-1 blockade in classical Hodgkin lymphoma. Time point here: cycle 4 day 1 (C4D1), after 6 weeks of nivolumab. Every patient had relapsed following autologous stem cell transplantation, and cohorts differed in brentuximab vedotin exposure. Magnetic depletion of unwanted cells isolated CD4+ T cells from thawed PBMCs. CDR1 and CDR2 (germline): GTSNPN, SVGIG (reference sequence). V lost 0 bases and J lost 3, with 6 bases in between. The CDR3 is 12 amino acids. TCRdb keeps only in-frame clones here, not all; method: immunoSEQ multiplex PCR. The repertoire consists of about 25,000 clones, with over 80% occurring once and the leading ten covering about 3%.

V is TRBV30 and J is TRBJ2-7, with unresolved D. Sequenced here: CD4+ T cells from blood, sampled before the fourth cycle of nivolumab. The source of this sequence is a human donor with classical Hodgkin lymphoma. The CDR3 is CAWSVPHYEQYF. CDR3 nucleotides: TGTGCCTGGAGTGTTCCCCACTACGAGCAGTACTTC.